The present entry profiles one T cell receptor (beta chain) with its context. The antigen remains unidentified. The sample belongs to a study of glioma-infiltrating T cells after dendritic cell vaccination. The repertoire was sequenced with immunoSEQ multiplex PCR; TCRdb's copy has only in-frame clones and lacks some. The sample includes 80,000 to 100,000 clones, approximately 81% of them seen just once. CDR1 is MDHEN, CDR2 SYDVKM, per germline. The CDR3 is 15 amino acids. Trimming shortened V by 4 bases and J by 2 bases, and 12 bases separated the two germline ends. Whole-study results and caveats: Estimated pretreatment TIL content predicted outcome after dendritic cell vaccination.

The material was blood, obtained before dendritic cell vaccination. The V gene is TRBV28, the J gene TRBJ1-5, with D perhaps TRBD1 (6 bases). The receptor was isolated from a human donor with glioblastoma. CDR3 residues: CASSWQGRGNQPQHF. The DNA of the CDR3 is TGTGCCAGCAGTTGGCAGGGGAGGGGCAATCAGCCCCAGCATTTT.